The 22 T cell receptor beta chains given below trace back to one sample, sequenced in a study of T cell responses to AZD1222 COVID-19 vaccine. Clones were sequenced by immunoSEQ multiplex PCR, and TCRdb holds only the in-frame ones, with some missing. This table has around 150,000 clones, around 84% appearing once. The source was peripheral blood, collected on day 0 of AZD1222 vaccination. These receptors all come from an adult in good health.

The chain couples TRBV19 to TRBJ1-1, with 9 positions matching TRBD1. Germline V lookup: CDR1 LNHDA, CDR2 SQIVND (reference sequence). The CDR3 runs 17 residues. Losses at the gene ends were 7 bases for V and 2 bases for J; bases not matched to a gene: 14. DNA of the CDR3: TGTGCCAGTAAAAGTCAAAAAAGGGACAGGGCAAACACTGAAGCTTTCTTT. Its protein product is CASKSQKRDRANTEAFF.

The rearrangement uses TRBV2 and TRBJ1-1, with 8 bases fitting TRBD1. From germline, CDR1 is SNHLY and CDR2 FYNNEI. After removal of 3 bases from V and 10 bases from J, the junction contained 4 bases not matched to a gene. The CDR3 is made up of 12 amino acids. CDR3 residues: CASSDRGLGAFF. CDR3 nucleotides: TGTGCCAGCAGTGACAGGGGGCTAGGAGCTTTCTTT.

This chain uses TRBV4-1 with TRBJ1-2; no reliable D call. Germline assignment: CDR1 MGHRA and CDR2 YSYEKL. The V end lost 1 base, the J end lost 8 bases, and 8 bases lay between the germline ends. The CDR3 is 12 amino acids. This chain's CDR3 is CASSQGDVGYTF. CDR3 DNA: TGCGCCAGCAGCCAAGGCGATGTGGGCTACACCTTC.

This clone was seen more than once but under ten times. The chain couples TRBV5-6 to TRBJ1-3; 8 positions match TRBD1. This CDR3 spans 14 amino acids. The J segment lost 4 bases and the V segment lost 4 bases, leaving 4 bases of the junction unmatched. CDR1 is SGHDT and CDR2 is YYEEEE in the germline V gene. The CDR3 is CASSDRGGGNTIYF. The DNA for the CDR3 is TGTGCCAGCAGCGACAGGGGTGGAGGAAACACCATATATTTT.

The CDR3 reads CASSRGTGGPGANVLTF. The CDR3 DNA sequence: TGTGCCAGCAGTAGGGGGACAGGGGGTCCTGGGGCCAACGTCCTGACTTTC. The J gene is TRBJ2-6, the V gene TRBV28; TRBD1 matches at 11 bases. Per germline, CDR1 MDHEN and CDR2 SYDVKM. The V gene end was trimmed by 5 bases and the J gene end by 2 bases; junction bases not matched to a gene: 5. The CDR3 contains 17 residues.

The CDR3 spells CAWSGWAGNTEAFF. The CDR3, as DNA: TGTGCCTGGAGCGGCTGGGCAGGGAACACTGAAGCTTTCTTT. The rearrangement uses TRBV30 and TRBJ1-1; D is undetermined. Germline CDR1 reads GTSNPN; CDR2 reads SVGIG (reference sequence). This CDR3 is 14 amino acids long. V was trimmed by 3 bases and J by 1 base, leaving 12 bases between them.

In its sample, this clone was seen a few times. The rearrangement joins TRBV11-2 to TRBJ1-1; TRBD1 might be the D (6 bases). The V end lost 3 bases, the J end lost 11 bases, and 16 bases lay between the germline ends. The germline V gene has CDR1 SGHAT and CDR2 FQNNGV. The CDR3 length is 13 residues. CDR3 amino acids: CASSLTPGQAAFF. CDR3 nucleotide sequence: TGTGCCAGCAGCTTGACTCCGGGACAAGCGGCTTTCTTT. Based on the CDR3 plus reference TRBV11-2 and TRBJ1-1, the full variable domain is EAGVAQSPRYKIIEKRQSVAFWCNPISGHATLYWYQQILGQGPKLLIQFQNNGVVDDSQLPKDRFSAERLKGVDSTLKIQPAKLEDSAVYLCASSLTPGQAAFFGQGTRLTVV.

This clone was counted a few times. This sequence joins TRBV28 and TRBJ1-6, with a weak D call TRBD1 (6 bases). The germline V and J ends were trimmed by 1 base and 6 bases, with 13 bases remaining between them. Germline CDR1 MDHEN, CDR2 SYDVKM. The CDR3 sequence is 16 residues long. The CDR3 spells CASSLSGSGANSPLHF. The CDR3 region has the DNA TGTGCCAGCAGTTTATCGGGGTCAGGGGCTAATTCACCCCTCCACTTT.

V is TRBV5-8 and J is TRBJ1-3; D ambiguous. Between the trimmed V and J ends, which lost 9 bases and 0 bases, there was a span of 16 bases. This CDR3 contains 15 residues. Per the germline V gene, CDR1 is SGHTS and CDR2 is YDEGEE. The CDR3 region has the DNA TGTGCCACCGTTCCTAGACTCGTCTCTGGAAACACCATATATTTT. Protein: CATVPRLVSGNTIYF.

The rearrangement links TRBV7-9 to TRBJ1-4; D ambiguous. The CDR3 extends over 15 amino acids. In germline, CDR1 is SEHNR, CDR2 FQNEAQ (reference sequence). The V end lost 2 bases, the J end lost 3 bases, and 10 bases lay between the germline ends. The CDR3 DNA reads as TGTGCCAGCAGCTTATTGGGGTCGGCTAATGAAAAACTGTTTTTT. This translates into CASSLLGSANEKLFF.

This clone was recorded once. The chain joins TRBV7-2 to TRBJ2-7; D ambiguous. CDR1 is SGHTA, CDR2 FQGNSA, per germline. Trimming left V 0 bases short and J 2 bases short, with 11 bases between. CDR3 size: 15 residues. The CDR3 protein is CASSLAEGHAYEQYF. The CDR3 bases are TGTGCCAGCAGCTTAGCAGAAGGGCACGCCTACGAGCAGTACTTC.

The chain couples TRBV9 to TRBJ2-1; 11 bases fit TRBD2. In germline, CDR1 is SGDLS, CDR2 YYNGEE. This CDR3 spans 16 amino acids. V was clipped by 3 bases and J by 4 bases; unmatched bases: 6. The chain's CDR3 is CASSEIAGGRYNEQFF. CDR3 DNA: TGTGCCAGCAGCGAAATAGCGGGGGGGCGGTACAATGAGCAGTTCTTC.

The chain employs TRBV18 and TRBJ1-4; D unresolved. CDR1 is KGHSH, CDR2 LQKENI, per germline. Trimming pared 3 bases from V and 8 bases from J, leaving 13 bases between. The CDR3 length is 14 residues. CDR3 region: CASSPQRAVEKLFF. CDR3 DNA: TGTGCCAGCTCACCCCAGCGGGCTGTAGAAAAACTGTTTTTT.

The V gene is TRBV27, the J gene TRBJ1-5; D perhaps matches TRBD1 (5 bases). This CDR3 comprises 14 residues. The germline V and J ends were trimmed by 6 bases and 3 bases, with 12 bases remaining between them. Germline V gives CDR1 MNHEY, CDR2 SMNVEV (reference sequence). The CDR3 sequence: CASSKGLDNQPQHF. The CDR3 DNA reads as TGTGCCAGCAGCAAGGGGCTTGACAATCAGCCCCAGCATTTT.

The chain carries TRBV6-5 and TRBJ1-2; D is unclear. Germline V gene lookup returns CDR1 MNHEY and CDR2 SVGAGI. The CDR3 length is 11 residues. Trimming took 7 bases from V and 8 from J, leaving 11 bases between them. The CDR3, as DNA: TGTGCCAGCAATATCGGGGAAGGCTACACCTTC. It specifies CASNIGEGYTF.

V usage is TRBV6-5 and J usage is TRBJ2-7; the match to TRBD2 covers 11 bases. This CDR3 has 15 amino acids. Per the germline V gene, CDR1 is MNHEY and CDR2 is SVGAGI. The ends lost 4 bases at V and 3 bases at J; junction bases unmatched: 5. The CDR3 spells CASSSPGTSGYEQYF. The CDR3 bases are TGTGCCAGCAGTTCCCCAGGGACTAGCGGCTACGAGCAGTACTTC.

For the CDR3, the DNA is TGCGCCAGCAGCTTAAAGACAGGGGGTGATAAACTGTTTTTT. It specifies CASSLKTGGDKLFF. The chain couples TRBV5-1 to TRBJ1-4; 9 positions match TRBD1. Germline V lookup: CDR1 SGHRS, CDR2 YFSETQ. The CDR3 totals 14 residues. Trimming took 2 bases from V and 11 from J; bases not matched to a gene: 7.

The chain links TRBV19 to TRBJ1-4; D is possibly TRBD1 (5 bases). The CDR3 sequence is 19 residues long. Trimming removed 3 bases at V and 4 bases at J, with 24 bases between. Germline CDR1 and CDR2: LNHDA and SQIVND (reference sequence). CDR3 amino acids: CASSIGLLAPDSGNEKLFF. The DNA of the CDR3 is TGTGCCAGTAGTATTGGACTATTGGCGCCCGACAGCGGTAATGAAAAACTGTTTTTT.

V gene TRBV6-1 combines with J gene TRBJ1-2; D is ambiguous. Deletions cut 3 bases from V and 4 bases from J, with 9 bases between. Germline V gene data show CDR1 as MNHNS and CDR2 as SASEGT. The CDR3 spans 13 residues. The CDR3 is CASSEWEVYGYTF. In DNA form, the CDR3 reads TGTGCCAGCAGTGAGTGGGAAGTCTATGGCTACACCTTC.

This sequence joins TRBV28 and TRBJ1-3; D unresolved. The CDR3 spans 15 residues. Trimming stripped 2 bases from V and 3 bases from J, with 11 bases between. CDR1 is MDHEN and CDR2 is SYDVKM in the germline V gene. The CDR3 is CASSLGFGVGNTIYF. Written as DNA, the CDR3 is TGTGCCAGCAGTTTAGGCTTTGGGGTTGGAAACACCATATATTTT.

The chain carries TRBV28 and TRBJ1-2; D gene unclear. The germline V and J ends were trimmed by 6 bases and 4 bases, with 15 bases remaining between them. The CDR3 extends over 14 amino acids. CDR1 is MDHEN and CDR2 is SYDVKM in the germline V gene. The CDR3 protein is CASSPRWGGYGYTF. The CDR3 DNA reads TGTGCCAGCAGCCCCAGGTGGGGTGGCTATGGCTACACCTTC.

The V gene is TRBV7-2, the J gene TRBJ1-1; TRBD1 matches 7 bases. With 5 bases clipped from V and 10 bases from J, the junction kept 19 bases outside the gene matches. This CDR3 contains 16 residues. Germline V CDR1 and CDR2: SGHTA, FQGNSA. Written as DNA, the CDR3 is TGTGCCAGCAGCAAGGGACAGCTAAGGGAGATTGTACGAGCTTTCTTT. It encodes CASSKGQLREIVRAFF. Looking up the rest from reference TRBV7-2 and TRBJ1-1 gives the full variable domain: GAGVSQSPSNKVTEKGKDVELRCDPISGHTALYWYRQSLGQGLEFLIYFQGNSAPDKSGLPSDRFSAERTGGSVSTLTIQRTQQEDSAVYLCASSKGQLREIVRAFFGQGTRLTVV.